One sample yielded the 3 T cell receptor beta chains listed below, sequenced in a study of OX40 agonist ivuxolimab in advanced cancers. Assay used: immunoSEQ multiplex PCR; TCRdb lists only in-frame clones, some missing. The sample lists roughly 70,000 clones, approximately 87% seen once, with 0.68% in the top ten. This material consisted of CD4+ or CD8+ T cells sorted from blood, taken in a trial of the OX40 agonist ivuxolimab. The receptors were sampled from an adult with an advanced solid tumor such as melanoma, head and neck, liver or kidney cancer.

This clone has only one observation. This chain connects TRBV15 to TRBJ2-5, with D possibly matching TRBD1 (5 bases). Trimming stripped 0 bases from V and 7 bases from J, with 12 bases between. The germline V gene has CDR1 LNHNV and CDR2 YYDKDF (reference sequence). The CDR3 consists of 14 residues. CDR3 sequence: CATSRDTGSGTQYF. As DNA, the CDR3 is TGTGCCACCAGCAGAGATACAGGCTCGGGGACCCAGTACTTC. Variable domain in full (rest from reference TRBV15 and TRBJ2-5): DAMVIQNPRYQVTQFGKPVTLSCSQTLNHNVMYWYQQKSSQAPKLLFHYYDKDFNNEADTPDNFQSRRPNTSFCFLDIRSPGLGDTAMYLCATSRDTGSGTQYFGPGTRLLVL.

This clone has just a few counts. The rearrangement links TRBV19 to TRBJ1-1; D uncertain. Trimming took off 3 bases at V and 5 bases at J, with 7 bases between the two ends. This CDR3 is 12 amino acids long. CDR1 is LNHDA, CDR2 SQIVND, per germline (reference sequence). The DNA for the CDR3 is TGTGCCAGTAGTATTAGAAGAACTGAAGCTTTCTTT. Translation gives CASSIRRTEAFF.

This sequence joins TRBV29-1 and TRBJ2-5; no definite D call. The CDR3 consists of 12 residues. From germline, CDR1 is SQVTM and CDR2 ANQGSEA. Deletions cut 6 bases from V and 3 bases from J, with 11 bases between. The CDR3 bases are TGCAGCGTCCGGACCGGAGAAGAGACCCAGTACTTC. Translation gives CSVRTGEETQYF.